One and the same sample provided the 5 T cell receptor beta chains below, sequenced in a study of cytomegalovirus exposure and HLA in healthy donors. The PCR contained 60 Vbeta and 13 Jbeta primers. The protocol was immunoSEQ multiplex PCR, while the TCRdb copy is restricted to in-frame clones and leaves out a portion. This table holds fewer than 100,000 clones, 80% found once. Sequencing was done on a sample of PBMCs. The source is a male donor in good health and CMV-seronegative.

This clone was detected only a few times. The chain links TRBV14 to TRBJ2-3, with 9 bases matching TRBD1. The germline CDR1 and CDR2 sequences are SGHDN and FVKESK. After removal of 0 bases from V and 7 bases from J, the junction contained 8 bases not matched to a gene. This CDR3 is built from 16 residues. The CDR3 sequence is CASSQDWGQGRNTQYF. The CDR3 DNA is TGTGCCAGCAGCCAAGATTGGGGACAGGGTAGGAATACGCAGTATTTT.

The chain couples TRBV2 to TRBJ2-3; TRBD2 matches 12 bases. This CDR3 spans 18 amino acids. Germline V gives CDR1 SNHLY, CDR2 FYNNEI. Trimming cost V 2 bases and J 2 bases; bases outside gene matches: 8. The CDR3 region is CASSEMASGGAFTDTQYF. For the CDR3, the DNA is TGTGCCAGCAGTGAAATGGCTAGCGGGGGGGCTTTCACAGATACGCAGTATTTT.

The CDR3 region is CASRRLQGGEPGYTF. CDR3 sequence (DNA): TGTGCCAGCAGGAGGTTACAGGGGGGAGAGCCGGGCTACACCTTC. The chain recombines TRBV28 with TRBJ1-2; 8 bases map to TRBD1. There are 15 residues in the CDR3. With V trimmed by 6 bases and J by 8 bases, 14 bases remained unmatched. CDR1 and CDR2 (germline): MDHEN, SYDVKM.

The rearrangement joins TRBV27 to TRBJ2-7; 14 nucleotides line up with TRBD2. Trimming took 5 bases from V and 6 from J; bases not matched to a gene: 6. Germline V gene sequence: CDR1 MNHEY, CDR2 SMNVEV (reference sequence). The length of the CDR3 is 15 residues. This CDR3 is CASSLGTSGSSEQYF. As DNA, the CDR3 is TGTGCCAGCAGTCTCGGGACTAGCGGGAGTAGCGAGCAGTACTTC.

This CDR3 reads CASRLDRGPQPQHF. The CDR3 DNA follows: TGTGCCAGCAGACTAGACAGGGGGCCTCAGCCCCAGCATTTT. The chain carries TRBV6-1 and TRBJ1-5; 10 nucleotides align to TRBD1. The CDR3 runs 14 residues. CDR1 MNHNS and CDR2 SASEGT come from the germline V gene. The trim removed 6 bases at V and 6 bases at J, leaving 5 bases unmatched.